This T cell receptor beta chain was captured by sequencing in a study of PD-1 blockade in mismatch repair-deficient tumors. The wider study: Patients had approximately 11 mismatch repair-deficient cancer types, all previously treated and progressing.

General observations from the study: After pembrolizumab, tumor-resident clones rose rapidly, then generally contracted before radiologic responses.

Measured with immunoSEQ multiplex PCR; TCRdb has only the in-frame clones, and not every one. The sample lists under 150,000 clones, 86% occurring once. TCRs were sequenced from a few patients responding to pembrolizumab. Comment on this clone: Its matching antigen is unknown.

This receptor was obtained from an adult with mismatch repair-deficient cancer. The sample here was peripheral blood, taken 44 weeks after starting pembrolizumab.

This CDR3 is CASSVGRAFGRNTIYF. The CDR3 DNA follows: TGTGCCAGCAGTGTCGGGCGGGCCTTCGGTAGAAACACCATATATTTT. The rearrangement links TRBV6-1 to TRBJ1-3; D is undetermined. Germline CDR1 MNHNS, CDR2 SASEGT. V was cut by 4 bases and J by 5 bases, with 18 bases left in between. The length of the CDR3 is 16 residues.